The next 7 T cell receptor beta chains were all read from a single sample in a study of T cell responses to AZD1222 COVID-19 vaccine. Produced via immunoSEQ multiplex PCR; TCRdb's table is partial and in-frame only. The sample lists roughly 150,000 clones, roughly 88% occurring once. The specimen was peripheral blood, collected 28 days after the second AZD1222 dose. These receptors all come from an adult who received the AZD1222 COVID-19 vaccine.

V is TRBV2 and J is TRBJ2-1; either TRBD1 or TRBD2 may supply D (7 bases each). Trimming shortened V by 7 bases and J by 7 bases, and 29 bases separated the two germline ends. The CDR3 sequence is 18 residues long. Germline CDR1 reads SNHLY; CDR2 reads FYNNEI. The chain's CDR3 is CASIQGTILVTGRNEQFF. The CDR3 nucleotides are TGTGCCAGCATACAGGGGACTATATTGGTAACGGGACGGAATGAGCAGTTCTTC.

This sequence joins TRBV20-1 and TRBJ1-6; D might be TRBD1 (5 bases). Germline lookup yields CDR1 DFQATT and CDR2 SNEGSKA (reference sequence). V gave up 3 bases and J gave up 14 bases, with 11 bases separating them. The CDR3 contains 11 residues. DNA for the CDR3: TGCAGTGCTAGGGGGGACCGGACCCTCCACTTT. Amino acids: CSARGDRTLHF.

The V call is TRBV5-8, the J call TRBJ1-1, with no clear D. V dropped 9 bases and J dropped 3 bases, with 15 bases sitting between them. This CDR3 has 13 residues. Per germline, CDR1 SGHTS and CDR2 YDEGEE. In DNA, the CDR3 is TGTGCCACCCAAGCCACGAGACACACTGAAGCTTTCTTT. This gives the protein CATQATRHTEAFF.

The V and J genes are TRBV28 and TRBJ1-5; 10 nucleotides match TRBD1. After removal of 6 bases from V and 9 bases from J, the junction contained 11 bases not matched to a gene. CDR1 and CDR2 from the germline V gene are MDHEN and SYDVKM. CDR3 size: 15 residues. CDR3 in amino acids: CASRTGTGEDRPQHF. The DNA of the CDR3 is TGTGCCAGCAGAACCGGGACAGGGGAGGATCGGCCCCAGCATTTT.

The chain carries TRBV5-1 and TRBJ2-7, with D unclear. The CDR3 extends over 16 amino acids. Trimming left V 1 base short and J 0 bases short, with 14 bases between. In germline, CDR1 is SGHRS, CDR2 YFSETQ. This CDR3 reads CASSLSSPASSYEQYV. The CDR3 DNA sequence: TGCGCCAGCAGCTTGAGCAGTCCTGCCAGCTCCTACGAGCAGTACGTC.

As to this clone: The junction shows a germline mismatch at one end, possibly a read error. The chain carries TRBV18 and TRBJ1-4; the D is unclear. This CDR3 spans 13 amino acids. Germline CDR1 reads KGHSH; CDR2 reads LQKENI. In DNA, the CDR3 is TGTGCCAGCTCACCCTCCGAGATTGAACAACTGTTTTTT. The encoded protein is CASSPSEIEQLFF.

The rearrangement links TRBV5-1 to TRBJ1-1; D perhaps matches TRBD1 (6 bases). Between the trimmed V and J ends, which lost 2 bases and 1 base, there was a span of 12 bases. The germline V gene encodes CDR1 SGHRS and CDR2 YFSETQ. This CDR3 region has 15 residues. CDR3 sequence reads: CASSFGGEGNTEAFF. For the CDR3, the DNA is TGCGCCAGCAGCTTCGGGGGCGAAGGGAACACTGAAGCTTTCTTT.